The next 6 T cell receptor beta chains were all read from a single sample in a study of blood T cell repertoires in COVID-19. Libraries were prepared by immunoSEQ multiplex PCR; TCRdb keeps only in-frame clonotypes and omits some of them. The sample contains 250,000 to 350,000 clones, roughly 90% of which appear only once. The sample consisted of peripheral blood. Source of these receptors: a man aged 18 to 29 who had recovered from COVID-19.

The chain joins TRBV7-9 to TRBJ1-6; D is undetermined. The germline V gene encodes CDR1 SEHNR and CDR2 FQNEAQ (reference sequence). Trimming removed 1 base from V and 0 bases from J, with 13 bases in between. This CDR3 spans 18 amino acids. The CDR3 DNA sequence: TGTGCCAGCAGCTTAGAAGTCGCCCTAAGCTCCTATAATTCACCCCTCCACTTT. It yields the protein CASSLEVALSSYNSPLHF. Based on the CDR3 plus reference TRBV7-9 and TRBJ1-6, the full variable domain is DTGVSQNPRHKITKRGQNVTFRCDPISEHNRLYWYRQTLGQGPEFLTYFQNEAQLEKSRLLSDRFSAERPKGSFSTLEIQRTEQGDSAMYLCASSLEVALSSYNSPLHFGNGTRLTVT.

The chain carries TRBV28 and TRBJ1-6, with TRBD1 identical over 7 bases. The germline gives CDR1 MDHEN, CDR2 SYDVKM. CDR3 length: 14 amino acids. V shed 6 bases and J 8 bases; nucleotides not matched to a gene: 7. DNA for the CDR3: TGTGCCAGCAGGCTTGACAGGGAACATTCACCCCTCCACTTT. Amino acids: CASRLDREHSPLHF.

The chain employs TRBV12-3 or TRBV12-4 and TRBJ1-2, with 8 positions matching TRBD1. The CDR3 contains 12 residues. The V and J ends lost 4 bases and 8 bases, in that order; junction bases with no gene match: 3. The CDR3: CASSSGGLGYTF. DNA of the CDR3: TGTGCCAGCAGTTCAGGGGGCCTGGGCTACACCTTC.

On this clone itself: Within the sample, other DNA sequences also encode this same CDR3. The chain combines TRBV5-1 with TRBJ1-5, with 9 bases aligning to TRBD1. V trimming: 4 bases; J trimming: 5 bases; junction bases outside the gene matches: 4. The CDR3 sequence is 14 residues long. Germline CDR1 is SGHRS and CDR2 is YFSETQ. CDR3 coding DNA: TGCGCCAGCAGCCCCGGGACAGGGTATCAGCCCCAGCATTTT. The encoded protein is CASSPGTGYQPQHF.

This sequence joins TRBV27 and TRBJ1-1; 10 bases are a match to TRBD1. The germline V gene has CDR1 MNHEY and CDR2 SMNVEV (reference sequence). The ends lost 6 bases at V and 1 base at J; junction bases unmatched: 5. This CDR3 region has 15 residues. The CDR3 nucleotides read TGTGCCAGCAGGCGACAGGGGGCTGGGAACACTGAAGCTTTCTTT. Protein: CASRRQGAGNTEAFF.

This clone is a singleton in its sample. CDR3 residues: CATSDPLAEKLFF. CDR3 nucleotide sequence: TGTGCCACCAGTGATCCCCTAGCGGAAAAACTGTTTTTT. The V and J genes are TRBV24-1 and TRBJ1-4; no definite D call. Germline assignment: CDR1 KGHDR and CDR2 SFDVKD. This CDR3 comprises 13 residues. The germline V and J ends were trimmed by 3 bases and 8 bases, with 9 bases remaining between them.